This T cell receptor beta chain is from a study of CD8 T cells in ankylosing spondylitis. General study points: Disease-linked clones reportedly concentrated significantly in matched ankylosing spondylitis synovial fluid. Reactive arthritis synovial fluid and blood previously showed some of these motif variants.

Libraries for TCR beta were made by quantitative 5'-RACE with molecular barcodes. TCRdb called the 5' RACE reads again in MiXCR, with one record for every CDR3 protein. In the table there are over 110,000 distinct CDR3 sequences, roughly 8.4% of which are singletons. Germline V gene data show CDR1 as KGHSY and CDR2 as FQNENV. The CDR3 runs to 14 residues. The V gene lost 5 bases and the J gene lost 1 base, with 8 bases spanning the gap. This clonotype was found a few times. The antigen is not known. Sequencing used synovial fluid, either unsorted or a sorted T cell fraction (not recorded which). This chain uses TRBV16 with TRBJ2-2, with unresolved D. The TCR was taken from a male donor with ankylosing spondylitis. CDR3 sequence (DNA): TGTGCCAGCAGCGAAGACCAGAACACCGGGGAGCTGTTTTTT. Translating it yields CASSEDQNTGELFF.